This entry concerns a single T cell receptor beta chain. Its matching antigen is unknown. The investigators amplified TCR beta CDR3 regions from RNA transcripts. During a first-round RT-PCR of the TCR CDR3, the HTBI primer set was used. Each CDR3 protein gets one entry after TCRdb re-called the multiplex PCR reads with MiXCR. The sample lists 540,000 or so distinct CDR3 sequences, roughly 46% occurring once. The trim removed 2 bases at V and 5 bases at J, leaving 5 bases unmatched. Germline-derived CDR1 and CDR2 are SGHTA and FQGNSA. CDR3 length equals 14 residues. Exclusion of patients followed from uncontrolled infection, other autoimmune disease, pregnancy or lactation. The source of the sample is a study of T cells in Graves' hyperthyroidism and ophthalmopathy. Study-wide findings and caveats: Researchers report that a 13 V-J model separated ophthalmopathy from stable hyperthyroidism. In blood, most of the thyroid clonotypes expanded above 0.001 were also present. The model identified upcoming ophthalmopathy a median approximately 6.5 months ahead of onset.

Sequencing was performed on peripheral blood or thyroid tissue (not recorded which). The V and J genes are TRBV7-2 and TRBJ1-1, with 7 positions matching TRBD1. The receptor was isolated from an adult woman with Graves' disease, either hyperthyroidism or ophthalmopathy (not recorded which). The chain's CDR3 is CASSLRGGATEAFF. Written as DNA, the CDR3 is TGTGCCAGCAGCTTAAGAGGGGGCGCGACTGAAGCTTTCTTT. The full variable domain, with the rest looked up from reference TRBV7-2 and TRBJ1-1, is GAGVSQSPSNKVTEKGKDVELRCDPISGHTALYWYRQSLGQGLEFLIYFQGNSAPDKSGLPSDRFSAERTGGSVSTLTIQRTQQEDSAVYLCASSLRGGATEAFFGQGTRLTVV.